This T cell receptor (beta chain) came from a study of blood T cell repertoires in COVID-19. In the study overall: From the United States, Italy and Spain came samples of acute and convalescent COVID-19. In each case, the material was cDNA or gDNA derived from T cells, B-cell-depleted T cells, or PBMCs.

The CDR3 totals 14 residues. CDR1 LGHDT and CDR2 YNNKEL come from the germline V gene (reference sequence). The ends lost 1 base at V and 7 bases at J; junction bases unmatched: 2. In the original processing: Reference gene primers were amplified, and this amplification served to estimate nucleated cell counts. The assay was immunoSEQ multiplex PCR, and TCRdb's table has in-frame clones only and misses some. V, J and clone size are those of that table, while D and trimming were read from the DNA. The sample consists of approximately 250,000 clones, approximately 81% of them appearing once. The V gene is TRBV3-1 (or the pseudogene TRBV3-2), the J gene TRBJ2-4; 9 bases are a match to TRBD1. The sequence came from a man in his forties or fifties with acute or convalescent COVID-19. The sample comprised peripheral blood. The CDR3: CASSQVGTGNIQYF. The CDR3 DNA reads TGTGCCAGCAGCCAAGTGGGGACAGGGAACATTCAGTACTTC.